These 30 T cell receptor beta chains were sequenced from one sample in a study of human T cells and chemical hapten exposure. Stated time point: patch test 3, about 24 weeks after DPC sensitization. The treatment is: therapeutic diphenylcyclopropenone sensitization with weekly scalp DPC. TCRdb redid the calling of the RACE reads with MiXCR, one entry per CDR3 protein. The sample records about 190,000 distinct CDR3 sequences, around 25% being singletons. This specimen was whole blood, taken in connection with sensitization to the hapten diphenylcyclopropenone (DPC). The receptors shown here come from a middle-aged woman with alopecia areata. Some clones in this sample may be carry-over from other donors' samples.

V gene TRBV5-1 combines with J gene TRBJ2-3; no clear D gene. V was clipped by 4 bases and J by 1 base, with 13 bases between them. Germline V CDR1 and CDR2: SGHRS, YFSETQ. The CDR3 is made up of 15 amino acids. As DNA, the CDR3 is TGCGCCAGCAGCGGCAGGCCCTACGGCACAGATACGCAGTATTTT. Encoded protein: CASSGRPYGTDTQYF.

The rearrangement joins TRBV28 to TRBJ1-3; no clear D. The CDR3 covers 13 residues. Trimming stripped 5 bases from V and 0 bases from J, with 5 bases between. The V gene's germline CDR1 is MDHEN and CDR2 SYDVKM. CDR3 region: CASSRTSGNTIYF. CDR3 nucleotides: TGTGCCAGCAGTCGGACCTCTGGAAACACCATATATTTT.

The chain has TRBV5-1 and TRBJ2-2, with 13 bases identical to TRBD2. V was clipped by 4 bases and J by 2 bases; unmatched bases: 11. CDR1 SGHRS and CDR2 YFSETQ come from the germline V gene. The CDR3 contains 19 residues. CDR3 sequence reads: CASSGRLAGGSVNTGELFF. Written as DNA, the CDR3 is TGCGCCAGCAGCGGGAGACTAGCGGGAGGTTCCGTTAACACCGGGGAGCTGTTTTTT.

This clonotype appeared a single time. This sequence joins TRBV7-6 and TRBJ2-2; D assignment may be TRBD1 or TRBD2 (6 bases each). CDR3 length: 16 amino acids. The V gene's germline CDR1 is SGHVS and CDR2 FNYEAQ. V lost 5 bases to trimming and J lost 4 bases, with 17 bases between them. This chain's CDR3 is CASSPQEGGLTGELFF. CDR3 bases: TGTGCCAGCAGCCCCCAAGAGGGGGGACTCACCGGGGAGCTGTTTTTT.

This clonotype has a handful of counts. The chain joins TRBV29-1 to TRBJ2-5; D is uncertain. V lost 6 bases to trimming and J lost 2 bases, with 10 bases between them. This CDR3 is built from 12 residues. Per germline, CDR1 SQVTM and CDR2 ANQGSEA. The CDR3 protein is CSVMDGQETQYF. CDR3 nucleotides: TGCAGCGTCATGGACGGTCAAGAGACCCAGTACTTC.

This clonotype occurred a few times. The DNA of the CDR3 is TGCAGCGTGAGTTCGGGACAGGGGGCGGACGAGCAGTACTTC. As protein: CSVSSGQGADEQYF. The chain joins TRBV29-1 to TRBJ2-7; TRBD1 matches 12 bases. CDR3 length: 14 amino acids. Unmatched junction bases numbered 8, after V lost 6 bases and J lost 5 bases. Germline V gene data show CDR1 as SQVTM and CDR2 as ANQGSEA.

This chain uses TRBV19 with TRBJ2-5; 8 positions agree with TRBD1. Per germline, CDR1 LNHDA and CDR2 SQIVND (reference sequence). The CDR3 has 18 amino acids. The V segment lost 5 bases and the J segment 4 bases; nucleotides outside the gene matches: 18. The CDR3 DNA is TGTGCCAGTAGTCAGCGTGGTGAATGGTCAGGGGGCAGAGAGACCCAGTACTTC. This encodes CASSQRGEWSGGRETQYF.

V gene TRBV28 combines with J gene TRBJ2-7; 10 bases map to TRBD1. The CDR3 is 15 residues long. Germline V gene data show CDR1 as MDHEN and CDR2 as SYDVKM. The ends lost 7 bases at V and 1 base at J; junction bases unmatched: 7. The CDR3 protein is CASTQGQGFSYEQYF. The CDR3 nucleotides read TGTGCCAGCACCCAGGGACAGGGGTTTTCCTACGAGCAGTACTTC.

The J gene is TRBJ1-5, the V gene TRBV7-3; D is unresolved. V dropped 4 bases and J dropped 3 bases, with 7 bases sitting between them. Germline V gene data show CDR1 as SGHTA and CDR2 as FQGTGA. The CDR3 is 13 residues long. Written as DNA, the CDR3 is TGTGCCAGCAGCTCCAGCCCCAATCAGCCCCAGCATTTT. Protein product: CASSSSPNQPQHF.

The V gene is TRBV5-1, the J gene TRBJ2-3; D unresolved. V was shortened by 3 bases and J by 2 bases, with 13 bases between the two germline ends. CDR3 length equals 15 residues. CDR1 is SGHRS, CDR2 YFSETQ, per germline. CDR3 region: CASSSRGGITDTQYF. The CDR3, as DNA: TGCGCCAGCAGCTCCAGAGGTGGCATCACAGATACGCAGTATTTT.

This clonotype was counted between two and nine times. This sequence joins TRBV29-1 and TRBJ2-6, with TRBD2 as a possible D gene (5 bases). This CDR3 has 14 amino acids. Germline CDR1 is SQVTM and CDR2 is ANQGSEA. The germline V and J ends were trimmed by 4 bases and 2 bases, with 9 bases remaining between them. The DNA for the CDR3 is TGCAGCGTTGTGGCCGGGGCTGGGGCCAACGTCCTGACTTTC. It translates to CSVVAGAGANVLTF.

V gene TRBV20-1 combines with J gene TRBJ2-1, with 8 bases fitting TRBD2. Germline CDR1 reads DFQATT; CDR2 reads SNEGSKA (reference sequence). Trimming cost V 6 bases and J 1 base; bases outside gene matches: 11. This CDR3 is built from 16 residues. The CDR3 nucleotides are TGCAGTGCCCCAACTAGAGCGGGAGAGTCCTACAATGAGCAGTTCTTC. It encodes CSAPTRAGESYNEQFF.

This chain links TRBV18 with TRBJ1-5, with D maybe TRBD1 (5 bases). Germline-derived CDR1 and CDR2 are KGHSH and LQKENI. CDR3 length: 15 amino acids. Trimming removed 4 bases at V and 3 bases at J, with 13 bases between. In DNA form, the CDR3 reads TGTGCCAGCTCACTAGGGGCAGGGACCAATCAGCCCCAGCATTTT. Protein: CASSLGAGTNQPQHF.

The chain carries TRBV28 and TRBJ2-3; the D is unclear. V was pared by 4 bases and J by 2 bases, with 4 bases between. CDR1 and CDR2 from the germline V gene are MDHEN and SYDVKM. This CDR3 has 12 residues. The CDR3 DNA reads TGTGCCAGCAGTTCCAACACAGATACGCAGTATTTT. Its protein is CASSSNTDTQYF.

The chain combines TRBV12-3 or TRBV12-4 with TRBJ2-1; 12 bases agree with TRBD1. V lost 5 bases to trimming and J lost 8 bases; unmatched junction nucleotides: 7. The CDR3 is 15 amino acids. The CDR3 DNA reads as TGTGCCAGCAGTGCCGGGACAGGGGGCTTCGATGAGCAGTTCTTC. It translates to CASSAGTGGFDEQFF.

Regarding this clonotype: This may be a read error, as it is one base from a much larger clone. The V gene is TRBV7-9, the J gene TRBJ1-1; no definite D call. CDR1 is SEHNR, CDR2 FQNEAQ, per germline (reference sequence). Trimming took 2 bases from V and 3 from J, leaving 4 bases between them. The length of the CDR3 is 12 residues. The CDR3 nucleotides read TGTGCCAGCAGCTTAATGGACACTGAAGCTTTCTTT. Translating it yields CASSLMDTEAFF.

The chain employs TRBV24-1 and TRBJ1-4, with D uncertain. The germline V and J ends were trimmed by 0 bases and 5 bases, with 6 bases remaining between them. This CDR3 contains 14 residues. Germline CDR1 is KGHDR and CDR2 is SFDVKD. The CDR3 reads CATSDLGSNEKLFF. The CDR3 DNA reads as TGTGCCACCAGTGATTTGGGCAGCAATGAAAAACTGTTTTTT.

This clonotype was detected only a few times. The V gene is TRBV6-1, the J gene TRBJ1-5, with D possibly being TRBD1 (5 bases). The germline gives CDR1 MNHNS, CDR2 SASEGT. The CDR3 is made up of 16 amino acids. V was trimmed by 5 bases and J by 1 base, leaving 15 bases between them. CDR3 protein: CASSTRDGLSNQPQHF. The DNA for the CDR3 is TGTGCCAGCAGTACCCGGGACGGCTTAAGCAATCAGCCCCAGCATTTT.

V usage is TRBV21-1 and J usage is TRBJ1-2; no check of the table's D call, TRBD1, against the DNA was made. TRBV21-1 is designated a pseudogene. This CDR3 comprises 16 residues. The CDR3 DNA reads TGTGCCAGCATCACGACAGGGGGTTCTTTGCCGGGAGGCTACACCTTC. Residues: CASITTGGSLPGGYTF.

This clonotype was seen a few times. The chain employs TRBV28 and TRBJ1-2; 8 bases match TRBD1. This CDR3 region has 15 residues. J gave up 5 bases and V 2 bases, and 7 bases lay outside the gene matches. Germline lookup yields CDR1 MDHEN and CDR2 SYDVKM. The CDR3 DNA reads as TGTGCCAGCAGTTTAAGTTCGACAGGGGTTTATGGCTACACCTTC. Protein product: CASSLSSTGVYGYTF.

This clonotype was picked up a small number of times. The chain combines TRBV27 with TRBJ2-2; 7 bases match TRBD1. Germline V gene sequence: CDR1 MNHEY, CDR2 SMNVEV (reference sequence). V dropped 5 bases and J dropped 0; count of bases not matched to a gene: 12. The CDR3 has 18 residues. CDR3 bases: TGTGCCAGCAGTCCTTCAGGCGGACAGGAGCCGAACACCGGGGAGCTGTTTTTT. Encoded protein: CASSPSGGQEPNTGELFF.

At least ten counts were recorded for this clonotype. The CDR3 protein is CSVDKSTTDTQYF. The CDR3 coding sequence is TGCAGCGTTGATAAGTCTACCACAGATACGCAGTATTTT. The rearrangement joins TRBV29-1 to TRBJ2-3; D is undetermined. The CDR3 sequence is 13 residues long. From germline, CDR1 is SQVTM and CDR2 ANQGSEA. Between the trimmed V and J ends, which lost 3 bases and 2 bases, there was a span of 9 bases.

A few counts support this clonotype. This chain joins TRBV7-2 and TRBJ2-7; 7 bases are shared with TRBD2. Germline CDR1 and CDR2: SGHTA and FQGNSA. The V gene end was trimmed by 3 bases and the J gene end by 7 bases; junction bases not matched to a gene: 9. This CDR3 is 14 amino acids long. CDR3 residues: CASSLLAVEGEQYF. CDR3 coding DNA: TGTGCCAGCAGCTTGCTAGCGGTGGAGGGGGAGCAGTACTTC.

CDR3: CSASSLGAGEETQYF. The CDR3 DNA reads as TGCAGTGCTAGTTCTCTCGGAGCGGGAGAAGAGACCCAGTACTTC. The chain has TRBV20-1 and TRBJ2-5; 8 bases line up with TRBD2. The CDR3 extends over 15 amino acids. CDR1 DFQATT and CDR2 SNEGSKA come from the germline V gene (reference sequence). Unmatched junction bases numbered 9, after V lost 3 bases and J lost 3 bases.

V and J are TRBV29-1 and TRBJ2-1; perhaps TRBD2 as D (7 bases). The CDR3 runs to 13 residues. Germline assignment: CDR1 SQVTM and CDR2 ANQGSEA. The CDR3 DNA reads TGCAGTACTAGGGGGGGAAGCTTGAATGAGCAGTTCTTC. Translated, it gives CSTRGGSLNEQFF.

The chain carries TRBV7-2 and TRBJ1-1; no clear D gene. The CDR3 contains 13 residues. Germline CDR1 and CDR2: SGHTA and FQGNSA. V lost 4 bases, J lost 4 bases, and 10 bases lay in between. The CDR3 DNA sequence: TGTGCCAGCAGCTACGGCCGTCGCACTGAAGCTTTCTTT. The encoded protein is CASSYGRRTEAFF.

This clonotype was counted once. CDR3 amino acids: CASSRLRRDQETQYF. The CDR3 DNA is TGTGCCAGCAGCCGACTTAGGAGGGACCAAGAGACCCAGTACTTC. This sequence joins TRBV7-9 and TRBJ2-5; tentatively, D is TRBD2 (6 bases). The germline CDR1 and CDR2 sequences are SEHNR and FQNEAQ (reference sequence). Trimming left V 5 bases short and J 0 bases short, with 13 bases between. This CDR3 has 15 amino acids.

This clonotype appeared once. The rearrangement joins TRBV9 to TRBJ2-1; 12 nucleotides line up with TRBD2. Trimming removed 1 base from V and 8 bases from J; junction bases left unmatched: 10. Germline V gene lookup returns CDR1 SGDLS and CDR2 YYNGEE. The CDR3 has 17 residues. The CDR3 sequence is CASSVLPTSGRSYEQFF. The CDR3 DNA reads as TGTGCCAGCAGCGTACTGCCGACTAGCGGGAGATCCTATGAGCAGTTCTTC.

This clonotype was counted a few times. The chain has TRBV24-1 and TRBJ1-5; D not resolved. Per germline, CDR1 KGHDR and CDR2 SFDVKD. This CDR3 spans 14 amino acids. Deletions cut 4 bases from V and 3 bases from J, with 9 bases between. The DNA for the CDR3 is TGTGCCACCAGTGACGGGAACCTCAATCAGCCCCAGCATTTT. The encoded protein is CATSDGNLNQPQHF.

This clonotype has only a few counts. The chain recombines TRBV7-8 with TRBJ2-7; 10 bases map to TRBD2. Unmatched junction bases numbered 12, after V lost 5 bases and J lost 2 bases. The CDR3 contains 17 residues. Germline values: CDR1 SGHVS, CDR2 FQNEAQ. The CDR3 sequence: CASSLAPAGGRTYEQYF. In DNA form, the CDR3 reads TGTGCCAGCAGCCTCGCCCCAGCGGGAGGGAGGACCTACGAGCAGTACTTC.